This T cell receptor beta chain appears in the sequencing data of a study of OX40 agonist ivuxolimab in advanced cancers. Background on the study: Given to patients was ivuxolimab, an agonistic anti-OX40 (CD134) antibody. Study-wide findings and caveats: At doses 0.1 to 3.0 mg/kg, CD4+ and CD8+ clones expanded. People who partly responded at 0.1-3.0 mg/kg had some of the least clonal expansion seen. It was not determined which antigens were specifically recognized by the peripheral T cells that had undergone clonal expansion.

Using immunoSEQ multiplex PCR, the repertoire was profiled, and TCRdb retains in-frame clones only, with some absent. Among about 79,000 clones, 88% were seen once, and the ten largest hold 3.5% to 5%. Notes on this clone: Its target is unknown.

CDR3 length equals 15 residues. With V trimmed by 2 bases and J by 3 bases, 5 bases remained unmatched. Germline V gene lookup returns CDR1 MNHNS and CDR2 SASEGT. The rearrangement joins TRBV6-1 to TRBJ2-7, with 9 positions matching TRBD2. The specimen comprised CD4+ or CD8+ T cells sorted from blood, sampled in a trial of the OX40 agonist ivuxolimab. The sequence derives from an adult with an advanced solid tumor such as melanoma, head and neck, liver or kidney cancer. The CDR3 region is CASSEYASGNYEQYF. In DNA, the CDR3 is TGTGCCAGCAGTGAATACGCTAGCGGGAACTACGAGCAGTACTTC.